These 4 T cell receptor beta chains share one sample of origin, sequenced in a study of blood T cell repertoires in COVID-19. Clones were read by immunoSEQ multiplex PCR, and TCRdb kept only the in-frame ones, dropping some. The sample lists 300,000 to 400,000 clones; around 87% were seen once. Material: peripheral blood. Source of these receptors: a man aged 50 or older with active or convalescent COVID-19.

This chain connects TRBV29-1 to TRBJ1-5; TRBD1 matches at 11 bases. The CDR3 is 15 residues long. V dropped 6 bases and J dropped 3; count of bases not matched to a gene: 7. CDR1 and CDR2 (germline): SQVTM, ANQGSEA. The CDR3 loop is CSVAGTGGPNQPQHF. The CDR3 DNA reads TGCAGCGTCGCCGGGACAGGGGGTCCCAATCAGCCCCAGCATTTT.

This clone has only one observation. V and J are TRBV5-5 and TRBJ1-4; 8 positions match TRBD1. The CDR3 totals 17 residues. Germline V lookup: CDR1 SGHKS, CDR2 YYEKEE (reference sequence). The V gene end was trimmed by 0 bases and the J gene end by 0 bases; junction bases not matched to a gene: 4. DNA of the CDR3: TGTGCCAGCAGCTTGGTCTACAGGGGGTCAACTAATGAAAAACTGTTTTTT. Amino acids: CASSLVYRGSTNEKLFF.

The rearrangement joins TRBV5-4 to TRBJ1-2; the D gene is possibly TRBD1 (6 bases). Germline CDR1 reads SGHNT; CDR2 reads YYREEE (reference sequence). Trimming took 1 base from V and 10 from J, leaving 11 bases between them. There are 12 residues in the CDR3. CDR3 nucleotide sequence: TGTGCCAGCAGCTTGTGGCAGGGGTACTACACCTTC. This translates into CASSLWQGYYTF. Drawing the rest from reference TRBV5-4 and TRBJ1-2, the complete variable domain is ETGVTQSPTHLIKTRGQQVTLRCSSQSGHNTVSWYQQALGQGPQFIFQYYREEENGRGNFPPRFSGLQFPNYSSELNVNALELDDSALYLCASSLWQGYYTFGSGTRLTVV.

This clone appeared a few times. The chain carries TRBV7-2 and TRBJ2-2, with D maybe TRBD1 (6 bases). CDR1 is SGHTA and CDR2 is FQGNSA in the germline V gene. Trimming pared 5 bases from V and 6 bases from J, leaving 13 bases between. This CDR3 has 14 amino acids. CDR3 DNA sequence: TGTGCCAGCAGCACCATAACAGGGTCCGGGGAGCTGTTTTTT. This sequence encodes CASSTITGSGELFF.